These 30 T cell receptor beta chains were all obtained from the same sample, sequenced in a study of T cells after yellow fever vaccination. MiXCR, applied by TCRdb to the 5' RACE reads, yields one record per CDR3 protein. The sample comprises hundreds of thousands of distinct CDR3 sequences, 10% to 15% of which are singletons, and about 15% rests with the top ten. The sequencing here drew on PBMCs, taken on the day of the yellow fever booster vaccination. The origin of the receptors is a man aged 25 to 40 who received the YFV17D yellow fever vaccine.

The J gene is TRBJ1-2, the V gene TRBV25-1; no reliable D call. The CDR3 sequence is 15 residues long. The germline CDR1 and CDR2 sequences are MGHDK and SYGVNS. V lost 1 base to trimming and J lost 5 bases, with 14 bases between them. The CDR3 sequence: CASSEWAEGKYGYTF. The CDR3 DNA sequence: TGTGCCAGCAGTGAATGGGCGGAGGGAAAGTATGGCTACACCTTC.

This clonotype was seen a handful of times. This chain joins TRBV12-3 or TRBV12-4 and TRBJ2-5; D gene ambiguous. With 3 bases removed from V and 7 bases from J, the gap between germline ends came to 9 bases. The CDR3 consists of 12 residues. The CDR3 coding sequence is TGTGCCAGCAGTTTTCGCCCCGGGACCCAGTACTTC. Residues: CASSFRPGTQYF.

The gene calls are TRBV23-1 and TRBJ2-1; TRBD2 is a possible D gene (5 bases). TRBV23-1 is recorded as an ORF, its role being uncertain. The CDR3 totals 17 residues. With 2 bases removed from V and 7 bases from J, the gap between germline ends came to 21 bases. The DNA for the CDR3 is TGCGCCAGCAGTCAAAACTTTGAGCTAGCCATTAATAATGAGCAGTTCTTC. Its translation: CASSQNFELAINNEQFF.

The J gene is TRBJ2-2, the V gene TRBV7-8; no clear D gene. V lost 6 bases and J 8 bases, leaving 19 bases between the germline ends. This CDR3 is built from 15 residues. The germline CDR1 and CDR2 sequences are SGHVS and FQNEAQ. The CDR3 DNA is TGTGCCAGCAGGGAGCCCAATGGTCGGCGTGGGGAGCTGTTTTTT. It specifies CASREPNGRRGELFF.

The genes are TRBV12-3 or TRBV12-4 and TRBJ2-7; tentative D call: TRBD1 (6 bases). V was pared by 7 bases and J by 2 bases, with 12 bases between. This CDR3 is 13 amino acids long. CDR3 nucleotides: TGTGCCAGCACCCGGGACAACACCTACGAGCAGTACTTC. Translated, it gives CASTRDNTYEQYF.

The table lists this clonotype with many counts. The genes are TRBV7-7 and TRBJ1-3; D is perhaps TRBD1 (5 bases). Germline CDR1 reads SSHAT; CDR2 reads FNYEAQ (reference sequence). The CDR3 length is 13 residues. V lost 7 bases and J 2 bases, leaving 9 bases between the germline ends. CDR3 DNA sequence: TGTGCCAGCACCACGGGGCCTGGAAACACCATATATTTT. This sequence encodes CASTTGPGNTIYF.

CDR3 loop: CASSLRRADNEQFF. CDR3 bases: TGTGCCAGCAGCTTGCGCAGGGCCGACAATGAGCAGTTCTTC. The chain has TRBV7-2 and TRBJ2-1, with D maybe TRBD1 (5 bases). Trimming shortened V by 3 bases and J by 5 bases, and 11 bases separated the two germline ends. This CDR3 has 14 amino acids. Germline V gives CDR1 SGHTA, CDR2 FQGNSA.

This chain joins TRBV6-1 and TRBJ2-7; 9 positions match TRBD1. From germline, CDR1 is MNHNS and CDR2 SASEGT. V was pared by 6 bases and J by 3 bases, with 9 bases of the junction left unmatched. This CDR3 has 15 residues. CDR3 loop: CASRTGQGIIYEQYF. The CDR3 DNA is TGTGCCAGCAGAACGGGACAGGGAATTATCTACGAGCAGTACTTC.

This clonotype was observed once. This chain uses TRBV6-1 with TRBJ2-4, with D possibly called TRBD1 or TRBD2 (6 bases each). Per germline, CDR1 MNHNS and CDR2 SASEGT. Trimming pared 5 bases from V and 1 base from J, leaving 12 bases between. CDR3 length: 15 amino acids. The CDR3 DNA reads as TGTGCCAGCAGTACCCTAGGGGGGGCCAAAAACATTCAGTACTTC. Translating gives CASSTLGGAKNIQYF.

This clonotype was seen only a few times. The chain couples TRBV14 to TRBJ2-3; the D gene is possibly TRBD2 (5 bases). The ends were cut back, 4 bases at V and 2 bases at J, with 13 bases in the middle. CDR1 SGHDN and CDR2 FVKESK come from the germline V gene. The CDR3 contains 15 residues. The CDR3 DNA follows: TGTGCCAGCAGCCCCCGGGGTAGCGTCACAGATACGCAGTATTTT. This codes for CASSPRGSVTDTQYF.

This clonotype occurred a few times. The DNA of the CDR3 is TGTGCCAGCAGTTCCAACCTCCGCTGGACAGGGCATGAAAAACTGTTTTTT. It yields the protein CASSSNLRWTGHEKLFF. The rearrangement uses TRBV28 and TRBJ1-4; 8 positions agree with TRBD1. Germline trimming cut 4 bases from V and 6 bases from J; bases unmatched to any gene: 13. Per the germline V gene, CDR1 is MDHEN and CDR2 is SYDVKM. The CDR3 runs 17 residues.

The V and J genes are TRBV27 and TRBJ2-1; 8 bases are a match to TRBD2. V lost 6 bases to trimming and J lost 3 bases; unmatched junction nucleotides: 7. This CDR3 is 15 amino acids long. CDR1 is MNHEY and CDR2 is SMNVEV in the germline V gene (reference sequence). CDR3 loop: CASSPRLALYNEQFF. CDR3 sequence (DNA): TGTGCCAGCAGCCCCAGACTAGCGCTCTACAATGAGCAGTTCTTC.

This clonotype was seen more than once but under ten times. The gene calls are TRBV9 and TRBJ2-7; 11 bases fit TRBD2. CDR3 length: 17 residues. The germline V gene encodes CDR1 SGDLS and CDR2 YYNGEE. V shed 0 bases and J 5 bases; nucleotides not matched to a gene: 10. The CDR3 DNA reads TGTGCCAGCAGCGTAGTATTAGCGGGAGGGCGGGCCCACGAGCAGTACTTC. Protein product: CASSVVLAGGRAHEQYF.

V usage is TRBV19 and J usage is TRBJ1-1, with a possible D match to TRBD1 (5 bases). Trimming left V 7 bases short and J 5 bases short, with 20 bases between. The V gene's germline CDR1 is LNHDA and CDR2 SQIVND (reference sequence). CDR3 length equals 15 residues. The DNA of the CDR3 is TGTGCCAGTATGGGGGGTAGGAGAGGGATTACTGAAGCTTTCTTT. Translating it yields CASMGGRRGITEAFF.

This clonotype was counted only a few times. This rearrangement joins TRBV29-1 to TRBJ2-7, with a weak D call TRBD1 (7 bases). This CDR3 is built from 15 residues. Germline lookup yields CDR1 SQVTM and CDR2 ANQGSEA. V gave up 7 bases and J gave up 2 bases, with 21 bases separating them. The DNA for the CDR3 is TGCAGCGCCCAGGGGGGACGCACGTCAACCTACGAGCAGTACTTC. Its translation is CSAQGGRTSTYEQYF.

This clonotype was seen repeatedly, ten times or more. The chain joins TRBV20-1 to TRBJ2-7; D is ambiguous. CDR3 length equals 12 residues. The germline V gene has CDR1 DFQATT and CDR2 SNEGSKA (reference sequence). V shed 6 bases and J shed 2 bases, with 11 bases lying between them. In nucleotides, the CDR3 is TGCAGTGCCGTGGGCCGCACCTACGAGCAGTACTTC. Translating gives CSAVGRTYEQYF.

A few counts support this clonotype. This chain uses TRBV7-9 with TRBJ2-7; 7 bases map to TRBD1. With 5 bases clipped from V and 0 bases from J, the junction kept 7 bases outside the gene matches. CDR3 size: 15 residues. Germline V gives CDR1 SEHNR, CDR2 FQNEAQ (reference sequence). CDR3 coding DNA: TGTGCCAGCAGCCTCCGGGACAGACCCTCCTACGAGCAGTACTTC. Amino acid sequence: CASSLRDRPSYEQYF.

V and J are TRBV12-3 or TRBV12-4 and TRBJ2-2; the D is unclear. This CDR3 is 13 amino acids long. V lost 6 bases, J lost 6 bases, and 11 bases lay in between. In DNA, the CDR3 is TGTGCCAGCAGCCGCGGCCCGTCCGGGGAGCTGTTTTTT. Translation gives CASSRGPSGELFF.

This clonotype was picked up a small number of times. This chain joins TRBV2 and TRBJ2-1; D might be TRBD2 (5 bases). Trimming removed 10 bases from V and 0 bases from J, with 10 bases in between. This CDR3 contains 13 residues. Germline loops: CDR1 SNHLY, CDR2 FYNNEI. CDR3 DNA sequence: TGTGCCAAGAGCGGTAGCTCCTACAATGAGCAGTTCTTC. Its protein product is CAKSGSSYNEQFF.

The chain links TRBV7-9 to TRBJ2-5, with TRBD2 matching 11 bases. Germline trimming cut 4 bases from V and 2 bases from J; bases unmatched to any gene: 6. This CDR3 spans 16 amino acids. CDR1 SEHNR and CDR2 FQNEAQ come from the germline V gene (reference sequence). CDR3 sequence (DNA): TGTGCCAGCAGCTCTAGACTAGCGGGGCCACAAGAGACCCAGTACTTC. It yields the protein CASSSRLAGPQETQYF.

This clonotype was counted between two and nine times. The chain uses TRBV23-1 and TRBJ2-4; 14 bases are a match to TRBD2. TRBV23-1 is an open reading frame, and its role is uncertain. The CDR3 sequence is 16 residues long. V lost 3 bases, J lost 5 bases, and 3 bases stayed unmatched. DNA for the CDR3: TGCGCCAGCAGTCACCCGACTAGCGGGAGGGAAAACATTCAGTACTTC. It translates to CASSHPTSGRENIQYF.

The chain couples TRBV5-1 to TRBJ2-1; D gene ambiguous. Trimming stripped 2 bases from V and 0 bases from J, with 15 bases between. The CDR3 is 17 amino acids. CDR1 is SGHRS, CDR2 YFSETQ, per germline. CDR3 nucleotides: TGCGCCAGCAGCTTTAGGCCCGATCATAGCTCCTACAATGAGCAGTTCTTC. It yields the protein CASSFRPDHSSYNEQFF.

This clonotype has a handful of counts. The chain couples TRBV28 to TRBJ1-5; 7 bases are shared with TRBD1. J gave up 5 bases and V 5 bases, and 9 bases lay outside the gene matches. Germline V lookup: CDR1 MDHEN, CDR2 SYDVKM. The CDR3 is made up of 15 amino acids. The DNA for the CDR3 is TGTGCCAGCAGTGGGGGACAGTGGGCAGATCAGCCCCAGCATTTT. Translated, it gives CASSGGQWADQPQHF.

This clonotype was detected only a few times. The chain joins TRBV6-2 or TRBV6-3 to TRBJ2-1; D is uncertain. The CDR3 extends over 17 amino acids. Trimming stripped 2 bases from V and 0 bases from J, with 14 bases between. Germline loops: CDR1 MNHEY, CDR2 SVGEGT. The CDR3 loop is CASSYTPVRSSYNEQFF. CDR3 sequence (DNA): TGTGCCAGCAGTTACACCCCGGTCCGGAGCTCCTACAATGAGCAGTTCTTC.

There are a few counts of this clonotype. The rearrangement uses TRBV11-2 and TRBJ2-5; D remains unclear. The V gene's germline CDR1 is SGHAT and CDR2 FQNNGV. Deletions cut 6 bases from V and 1 base from J, with 9 bases between. The CDR3 runs to 13 residues. This CDR3 is CASSFNAQETQYF. DNA of the CDR3: TGTGCCAGCAGTTTTAACGCCCAAGAGACCCAGTACTTC.

This clonotype has just a few counts. J is TRBJ2-7 and V is TRBV29-1; D possibly corresponds to TRBD2 (6 bases). With 6 bases removed from V and 6 bases from J, the gap between germline ends came to 18 bases. There are 13 residues in the CDR3. Germline assignment: CDR1 SQVTM and CDR2 ANQGSEA. In DNA form, the CDR3 reads TGCAGCGTAGTGTGGGACCAGGGAGGCGAGCAGTACTTC. The encoded protein is CSVVWDQGGEQYF.

The chain recombines TRBV6-2 or TRBV6-3 with TRBJ2-7; 10 nucleotides align to TRBD2. J lost 1 base, V lost 6 bases, and 6 bases had no gene match. The CDR3 sequence is 15 residues long. Germline assignment: CDR1 MNHEY and CDR2 SVGEGT. CDR3 in amino acids: CASREGLAASYEQYF. As DNA, the CDR3 is TGTGCCAGCAGAGAAGGACTAGCGGCTTCCTACGAGCAGTACTTC.

The table lists this clonotype with a few counts. V and J are TRBV7-9 and TRBJ2-1, with 8 bases lining up with TRBD1. Germline V gene data show CDR1 as SEHNR and CDR2 as FQNEAQ (reference sequence). The CDR3 length is 17 residues. The trim removed 6 bases at V and 7 bases at J, leaving 17 bases unmatched. In nucleotides, the CDR3 is TGTGCCAGCAGGCCACCCGGATTCGACAGGGGTTTTAATGAGCAGTTCTTC. This translates into CASRPPGFDRGFNEQFF.

The chain is built from TRBV6-2 or TRBV6-3 and TRBJ2-7; D is possibly TRBD1 (5 bases). This CDR3 region has 14 residues. The V and J ends lost 2 bases and 4 bases respectively, with 12 bases between them. Germline-derived CDR1 and CDR2 are MNHEY and SVGEGT. The CDR3 loop reads CASSYVQGQYEQYF. CDR3 bases: TGTGCCAGCAGTTACGTCCAGGGCCAATACGAGCAGTACTTC.

CDR3 sequence: CASSLTHRVDTQYF. The CDR3 DNA reads as TGTGCCAGCAGCTTGACCCACCGGGTGGATACGCAGTATTTT. V and J are TRBV7-8 and TRBJ2-3; D call uncertain. The CDR3 extends over 14 amino acids. Per the germline V gene, CDR1 is SGHVS and CDR2 is FQNEAQ. V was trimmed by 3 bases and J by 6 bases, leaving 13 bases between them. Drawing the rest from reference TRBV7-8 and TRBJ2-3, the complete variable domain is GAGVSQSPRYKVAKRGQDVALRCDPISGHVSLFWYQQALGQGPEFLTYFQNEAQLDKSGLPSDRFFAERPEGSVSTLKIQRTQQEDSAVYLCASSLTHRVDTQYFGPGTRLTVL.